This entry is about one T cell receptor (beta chain). This sample was taken from a study of T cell changes during pregnancy in multiple sclerosis. Profiled with immunoSEQ multiplex PCR; TCRdb holds only in-frame clones, not every one. Of more than 20,000 clones in the sample, over 85% were seen once. CDR3 length equals 17 residues. V lost 5 bases and J 4 bases, leaving 22 bases between the germline ends. Germline-derived CDR1 and CDR2 are LNHDA and SQIVND (reference sequence). The genes are TRBV19 and TRBJ2-3; the D gene is possibly TRBD2 (6 bases). Sequences were derived from CD8+ T cells from peripheral blood mononuclear cells, sampled in the third trimester of pregnancy. The source is a female donor with multiple sclerosis, enrolled in a pregnancy study. DNA of the CDR3: TGTGCCAGTAGTTCTCCCCGGGAGCCTGGTCCCTCAGATACGCAGTATTTT. Translation gives CASSSPREPGPSDTQYF.